The next 27 T cell receptor beta chains were all read from a single sample in a study of STAT3 mutations in large granular lymphocyte leukemia. These TCRs are of unknown antigen specificity. General study points: In T-cell large granular lymphocyte leukemia, about half of patients showed multiple immunodominant subclonotypes.

Using immunoSEQ multiplex PCR, the repertoire was profiled, and TCRdb retains in-frame clones only, with some absent. The sample includes 25,000 to 40,000 clones, approximately 86% of them seen just once. Sequencing input: peripheral blood mononuclear cells. These receptors originate from a man between 60 and 70 years old with T-cell large granular lymphocyte leukemia. Some clones in this sample may be carry-over from other donors' samples.

J is TRBJ2-3 and V is TRBV5-1; the match to TRBD1 covers 8 bases. CDR1 SGHRS and CDR2 YFSETQ come from the germline V gene. The ends lost 5 bases at V and 4 bases at J; junction bases unmatched: 6. The CDR3 runs to 14 residues. CDR3 coding DNA: TGCGCCAGCAGACAAGGACAGGGCTCAGATACGCAGTATTTT. Translation gives CASRQGQGSDTQYF.

The chain has TRBV18 and TRBJ2-6, with D possibly TRBD2 on 6 matching bases. There are 16 residues in the CDR3. The V gene's germline CDR1 is KGHSH and CDR2 LQKENI. The ends were cut back, 8 bases at V and 0 bases at J, with 14 bases in the middle. The CDR3 is CASPRDGGSGANVLTF. The CDR3 bases are TGTGCCAGCCCCCGCGACGGGGGCTCTGGGGCCAACGTCCTGACTTTC.

Here the CDR3 reads CASIKADRETQYF. In nucleotides, the CDR3 is TGTGCCAGCATCAAAGCGGACAGGGAGACCCAGTACTTC. This chain links TRBV5-6 with TRBJ2-5, with TRBD1 matching over 7 bases. Germline trimming cut 6 bases from V and 5 bases from J; bases unmatched to any gene: 7. CDR1 SGHDT and CDR2 YYEEEE come from the germline V gene. The length of the CDR3 is 13 residues.

The rearrangement links TRBV10-3 to TRBJ2-7; 11 nucleotides agree with TRBD1. The germline gives CDR1 ENHRY, CDR2 SYGVKD. V was clipped by 10 bases and J by 1 base; unmatched bases: 6. The CDR3 sequence is 14 residues long. CDR3 loop: CATSGTGGSYEQYF. The CDR3 nucleotides are TGTGCCACCTCCGGGACAGGGGGGTCCTACGAGCAGTACTTC.

The sample holds a few counts of this clone. The gene calls are TRBV5-5 and TRBJ1-1; possibly TRBD1 for D (6 bases). V lost 4 bases and J lost 11, with 18 bases in between. CDR1 and CDR2 from the germline V gene are SGHKS and YYEKEE (reference sequence). This CDR3 contains 13 residues. CDR3 loop: CASSLDRTPGAFF. CDR3 nucleotide sequence: TGTGCCAGCAGCCTCGACAGGACCCCAGGGGCTTTCTTT.

The chain couples TRBV5-1 to TRBJ2-5, with TRBD2 identical over 7 bases. The CDR3 totals 16 residues. Looked up from germline, CDR1 is SGHRS and CDR2 is YFSETQ. With V trimmed by 4 bases and J by 5 bases, 14 bases remained unmatched. CDR3 amino acids: CASSESEASGRETQYF. The CDR3 nucleotides are TGCGCCAGCAGCGAATCGGAGGCTAGCGGTAGGGAGACCCAGTACTTC.

V usage is TRBV28 and J usage is TRBJ2-3; no reliable D call. The length of the CDR3 is 20 residues. Per germline, CDR1 MDHEN and CDR2 SYDVKM. The ends were cut back, 6 bases at V and 1 base at J, with 29 bases in the middle. The CDR3 DNA reads as TGTGCCAGCAGCTCCGTCCCCCCCGCCGCCATCTCTGGAGGCACAGATACGCAGTATTTT. Protein sequence: CASSSVPPAAISGGTDTQYF.

V and J are TRBV5-6 and TRBJ1-3; D uncertain. Looked up from germline, CDR1 is SGHDT and CDR2 is YYEEEE. The germline V and J ends were trimmed by 1 base and 0 bases, with 11 bases remaining between them. There are 16 residues in the CDR3. The CDR3 region is CASSLPTTASGNTIYF. CDR3 nucleotides: TGTGCCAGCAGCTTGCCAACAACGGCCTCTGGAAACACCATATATTTT.

This clone came up a few times. The J gene is TRBJ2-5, the V gene TRBV14; no clear D gene. V lost 3 bases to trimming and J lost 5 bases, with 13 bases between them. The CDR3 contains 14 residues. Germline CDR1 and CDR2: SGHDN and FVKESK. Here the CDR3 reads CASSHLEFGETQYF. The CDR3 nucleotides read TGTGCCAGCAGCCACCTCGAGTTTGGGGAGACCCAGTACTTC.

The chain links TRBV27 to TRBJ2-7; TRBD2 agrees at 11 bases. The J segment lost 8 bases and the V segment lost 5 bases, leaving 8 bases of the junction unmatched. CDR3 size: 14 residues. Germline CDR1 reads MNHEY; CDR2 reads SMNVEV (reference sequence). For the CDR3, the DNA is TGTGCCAGCAGTGCTGGGACTAGCGGTGAACAGCAGTACTTC. It codes for CASSAGTSGEQQYF.

V usage is TRBV6-5 and J usage is TRBJ1-1; no reliable D call. Trimming removed 9 bases at V and 2 bases at J, with 16 bases between. Germline V gene lookup returns CDR1 MNHEY and CDR2 SVGAGI. This CDR3 comprises 14 residues. The CDR3 DNA sequence: TGTGCCAGTCTCCGGGCGAGTGGAAACACTGAAGCTTTCTTT. This encodes CASLRASGNTEAFF.

The chain employs TRBV29-1 and TRBJ2-7; no definite D call. CDR1 is SQVTM, CDR2 ANQGSEA, per germline. This CDR3 contains 12 residues. V lost 3 bases, J lost 2 bases, and 8 bases lay in between. CDR3 nucleotide sequence: TGCAGCGTTGAGTTGTCTCCCTACGAGCAGTACTTC. Translating it yields CSVELSPYEQYF.

V is TRBV5-1 and J is TRBJ2-1; possibly TRBD2 for D (5 bases). CDR3 length: 16 residues. With 1 base removed from V and 7 bases from J, the gap between germline ends came to 18 bases. Germline values: CDR1 SGHRS, CDR2 YFSETQ. The CDR3 reads CASSLSSQTNLNEQFF. CDR3 DNA: TGCGCCAGCAGCTTGTCGTCGCAGACTAACCTAAATGAGCAGTTCTTC.

The rearrangement joins TRBV19 to TRBJ2-3; TRBD2 aligns across 13 bases. The junction had 2 bases not matched to a gene; V was cut back by 6 bases and J by 5 bases. This CDR3 contains 14 residues. CDR1 LNHDA and CDR2 SQIVND come from the germline V gene (reference sequence). CDR3 region: CASRGLAGIDTQYF. The DNA of the CDR3 is TGTGCCAGTAGGGGACTAGCGGGAATAGATACGCAGTATTTT.

This clone has a handful of counts. The chain is built from TRBV13 and TRBJ1-6; D not certain. V lost 3 bases, J lost 4 bases, and 7 bases lay in between. Germline values: CDR1 PRHDT, CDR2 FYEKMQ (reference sequence). The CDR3 covers 14 residues. The CDR3 reads CASSLGGYNSPLHF. CDR3 DNA: TGTGCCAGCAGCTTGGGCGGTTATAATTCACCCCTCCACTTT.

Only one count was recorded for this clone. The V gene is TRBV28, the J gene TRBJ1-1, with D tentatively TRBD1 (6 bases). The germline V and J ends were trimmed by 5 bases and 6 bases, with 16 bases remaining between them. CDR1 and CDR2 (germline): MDHEN, SYDVKM. The CDR3 length is 14 residues. The CDR3, as DNA: TGTGCCAGCAGTCAAGGGGGGGCTGAGGCTGAAGCTTTCTTT. It yields the protein CASSQGGAEAEAFF. The full variable domain, in which reference TRBV28 and TRBJ1-1 provide the parts outside the CDR3, is DVKVTQSSRYLVKRTGEKVFLECVQDMDHENMFWYRQDPGLGLRLIYFSYDVKMKEKGDIPEGYSVSREKKERFSLILESASTNQTSMYLCASSQGGAEAEAFFGQGTRLTVV.

The chain combines TRBV4-3 with TRBJ2-3; 7 nucleotides match TRBD1. CDR3 size: 15 residues. Germline V CDR1 and CDR2: LGHNA, YSLEER. The J segment lost 10 bases and the V segment lost 0 bases, leaving 10 bases of the junction unmatched. The CDR3 region is CASSQDPKGTVPQYF. The CDR3 DNA reads TGCGCCAGCAGCCAAGACCCTAAGGGGACAGTTCCGCAGTATTTT.

This clone was detected once. V usage is TRBV7-2 and J usage is TRBJ2-5; D tentatively reads TRBD1 or TRBD2 (5 bases each). CDR3 length equals 14 residues. Germline CDR1 is SGHTA and CDR2 is FQGNSA. Trimming stripped 5 bases from V and 5 bases from J, with 15 bases between. The CDR3 loop reads CASSRSTWGETQYF. CDR3 DNA: TGTGCCAGCAGCCGATCTACTTGGGGGGAGACCCAGTACTTC.

This clone was seen once. V and J are TRBV19 and TRBJ1-2; perhaps TRBD1 as D (6 bases). The germline gives CDR1 LNHDA, CDR2 SQIVND (reference sequence). The V end was cut by 7 bases, the J end by 8 bases, with 17 bases between. The length of the CDR3 is 13 residues. The CDR3: CASKWGAPGGYTF. The DNA for the CDR3 is TGTGCCAGTAAGTGGGGGGCGCCTGGAGGCTACACCTTC.

As for this clone: The junction does not match germline at one end; this may be a read error. This chain uses TRBV7-7 with TRBJ1-4; 8 positions agree with TRBD1. This CDR3 is 16 amino acids long. The germline CDR1 and CDR2 sequences are SSHAT and FNYEAQ (reference sequence). CDR3 DNA sequence: TGTGCTAGCAGCCATCATCGGCAGGGGGCTATGGAAAAACTGTTTTTT. Translating it yields CASSHHRQGAMEKLFF.

The chain has TRBV4-1 and TRBJ2-5, with D possibly TRBD1 on 6 matching bases. Trimming took off 0 bases at V and 1 base at J, with 15 bases between the two ends. This CDR3 has 17 residues. The germline gives CDR1 MGHRA, CDR2 YSYEKL. This CDR3 reads CASSQDAPGTLQETQYF. CDR3 bases: TGCGCCAGCAGCCAAGATGCCCCCGGGACACTCCAAGAGACCCAGTACTTC.

This sequence joins TRBV2 and TRBJ1-2, with 8 bases that match TRBD1. The CDR3 loop spans 15 amino acids. Germline lookup yields CDR1 SNHLY and CDR2 FYNNEI. The V gene end was trimmed by 3 bases and the J gene end by 0 bases; junction bases not matched to a gene: 3. This CDR3 is CASSDTGGANYGYTF. The DNA of the CDR3 is TGTGCCAGCAGTGACACAGGGGGGGCTAACTATGGCTACACCTTC.

V is TRBV18 and J is TRBJ2-7; D may be TRBD1 (5 bases). The V end was cut by 2 bases, the J end by 4 bases, with 9 bases between. Germline values: CDR1 KGHSH, CDR2 LQKENI. This CDR3 region has 13 residues. CDR3 residues: CASSPARDYEQYF. CDR3 coding DNA: TGTGCCAGCTCACCAGCCAGGGATTACGAGCAGTACTTC.

The DNA for the CDR3 is TGTGCCAGCAGCTGGGACACACTCTATGGTGGCTACACCTTC. It translates to CASSWDTLYGGYTF. The chain uses TRBV5-6 and TRBJ1-2; possible D gene TRBD1, 6 bases. The CDR3 length is 14 residues. Germline V gene data show CDR1 as SGHDT and CDR2 as YYEEEE. Trimming cost V 3 bases and J 7 bases, with 16 bases left between them.

This chain connects TRBV5-5 to TRBJ2-3, with D maybe TRBD1 (6 bases). The germline CDR1 and CDR2 sequences are SGHKS and YYEKEE (reference sequence). V was clipped by 3 bases and J by 1 base, with 12 bases between them. This CDR3 is built from 15 residues. The CDR3 spells CASSSQGFRTDTQYF. CDR3 nucleotides: TGTGCCAGCAGCTCTCAGGGGTTTCGCACAGATACGCAGTATTTT.

This clone was seen once. The chain is built from TRBV11-2 and TRBJ2-5; D is uncertain. CDR1 is SGHAT and CDR2 is FQNNGV in the germline V gene. The V gene lost 1 base and the J gene lost 2 bases, with 5 bases spanning the gap. The CDR3 covers 13 residues. In DNA form, the CDR3 reads TGTGCCAGCAGCTTAGCAGTGCAAGAGACCCAGTACTTC. Translating it yields CASSLAVQETQYF. The variable domain in full, with the rest retrieved from reference TRBV11-2 and TRBJ2-5, is EAGVAQSPRYKIIEKRQSVAFWCNPISGHATLYWYQQILGQGPKLLIQFQNNGVVDDSQLPKDRFSAERLKGVDSTLKIQPAKLEDSAVYLCASSLAVQETQYFGPGTRLLVL.

The chain recombines TRBV7-3 with TRBJ1-1; TRBD1 is a possible D gene (5 bases). There are 14 residues in the CDR3. V was clipped by 4 bases and J by 2 bases, with 11 bases between them. CDR1 and CDR2 from the germline V gene are SGHTA and FQGTGA. The CDR3 DNA reads as TGTGCCAGCAGCTCAGGGACGGGAAACACTGAAGCTTTCTTT. It yields the protein CASSSGTGNTEAFF.